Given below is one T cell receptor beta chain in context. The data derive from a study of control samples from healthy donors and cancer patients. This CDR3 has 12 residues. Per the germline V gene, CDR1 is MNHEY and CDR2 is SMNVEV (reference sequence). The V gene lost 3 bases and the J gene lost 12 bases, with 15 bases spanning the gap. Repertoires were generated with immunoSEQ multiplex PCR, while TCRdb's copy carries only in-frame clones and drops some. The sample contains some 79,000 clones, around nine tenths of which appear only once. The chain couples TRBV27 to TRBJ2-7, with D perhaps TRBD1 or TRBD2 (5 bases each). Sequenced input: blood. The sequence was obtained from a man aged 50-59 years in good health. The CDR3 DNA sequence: TGTGCCAGCAGTTTTTTGGGACGATCGCCGTACTTC. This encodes CASSFLGRSPYF.